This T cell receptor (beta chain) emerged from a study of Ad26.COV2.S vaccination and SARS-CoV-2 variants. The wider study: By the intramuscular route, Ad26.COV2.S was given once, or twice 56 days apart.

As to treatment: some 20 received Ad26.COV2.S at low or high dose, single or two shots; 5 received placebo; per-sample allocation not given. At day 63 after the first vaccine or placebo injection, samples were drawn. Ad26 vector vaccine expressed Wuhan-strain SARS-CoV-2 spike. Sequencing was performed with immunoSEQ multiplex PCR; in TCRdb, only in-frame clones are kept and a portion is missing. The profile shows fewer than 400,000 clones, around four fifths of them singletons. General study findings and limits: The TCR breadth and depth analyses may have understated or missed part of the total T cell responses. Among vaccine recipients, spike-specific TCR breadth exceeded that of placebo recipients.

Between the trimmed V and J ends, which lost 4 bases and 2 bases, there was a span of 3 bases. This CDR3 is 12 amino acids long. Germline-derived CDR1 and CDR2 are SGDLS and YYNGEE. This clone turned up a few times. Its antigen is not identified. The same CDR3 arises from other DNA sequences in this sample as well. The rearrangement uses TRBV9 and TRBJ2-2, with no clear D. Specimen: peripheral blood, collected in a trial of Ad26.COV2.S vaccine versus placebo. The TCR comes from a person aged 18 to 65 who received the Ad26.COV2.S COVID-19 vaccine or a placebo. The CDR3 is CASSFNTGELFF. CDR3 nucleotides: TGTGCCAGCAGCTTTAACACCGGGGAGCTGTTTTTT.